This T cell receptor (beta chain) was recovered during a study of blood T cell repertoires in COVID-19. CDR1 and CDR2 from the germline V gene are LGHNA and YNFKEQ. The CDR3 is made up of 17 amino acids. V dropped 8 bases and J dropped 9; count of bases not matched to a gene: 20. The repertoire was sequenced with immunoSEQ multiplex PCR; TCRdb's copy has only in-frame clones and lacks some. In the table there are around 200,000 clones, just under 90% of which are singletons. This receptor was obtained from a man aged 18 to 35 with active or convalescent COVID-19. V and J are TRBV4-2 and TRBJ2-1; TRBD2 matches at 9 bases. Input material: peripheral blood. The CDR3 DNA reads TGTGCCAGCCAACATCCCTTAGCGGGAGTAACCTCCGGTGAGCAGTTCTTC. The encoded protein is CASQHPLAGVTSGEQFF.